Sequencing of this T cell receptor beta chain was carried out in a study of OX40 agonist ivuxolimab in advanced cancers. Study-level results: Relatively little clonal expansion, among the lowest observed, appeared in partial responders at 0.1-3.0 mg/kg.

Libraries were prepared by immunoSEQ multiplex PCR; TCRdb keeps only in-frame clonotypes and omits some of them. The table has around 29,000 clones, over 75% seen once. Trimming stripped 7 bases from V and 14 bases from J, with 12 bases between. Germline-derived CDR1 and CDR2 are MNHEY and SVGAGI. The CDR3 contains 11 residues. This clone was seen a few times. As yet, its antigen is unknown. The TCR originated in an adult with an advanced solid tumor such as melanoma, head and neck, liver or kidney cancer. Sequenced material: CD4+ or CD8+ T cells sorted from blood, taken in a trial of the OX40 agonist ivuxolimab. The genes are TRBV6-5 and TRBJ1-6, with a weak D call TRBD1 (5 bases). CDR3 amino acids: CASKSSGALHF. CDR3 sequence (DNA): TGTGCCAGCAAGTCCTCGGGGGCCCTCCACTTT.